This TCR beta chain was profiled in a study of blood T cell repertoires in COVID-19. Across the whole study: The cDNA or gDNA used as material had been derived from T cells, B-cell-depleted T cells, or PBMCs.

The V and J ends lost 2 bases and 14 bases, in that order; junction bases with no gene match: 5. Germline V gene lookup returns CDR1 MNHNY and CDR2 SVGAGI (reference sequence). This CDR3 is built from 13 residues. Libraries were prepared by immunoSEQ multiplex PCR; TCRdb keeps only in-frame clonotypes and omits some of them. This sample has roughly 140,000 clones, with about 80% found just once. J is TRBJ1-6 and V is TRBV6-6; 8 bases fit TRBD1. The sample comprised peripheral blood. The TCR originated in a man in his sixties with acute or convalescent COVID-19. CDR3 DNA: TGTGCCAGCAGTTACGGGGACAGGTTGGCCCTCCACTTT. Encoded protein: CASSYGDRLALHF.